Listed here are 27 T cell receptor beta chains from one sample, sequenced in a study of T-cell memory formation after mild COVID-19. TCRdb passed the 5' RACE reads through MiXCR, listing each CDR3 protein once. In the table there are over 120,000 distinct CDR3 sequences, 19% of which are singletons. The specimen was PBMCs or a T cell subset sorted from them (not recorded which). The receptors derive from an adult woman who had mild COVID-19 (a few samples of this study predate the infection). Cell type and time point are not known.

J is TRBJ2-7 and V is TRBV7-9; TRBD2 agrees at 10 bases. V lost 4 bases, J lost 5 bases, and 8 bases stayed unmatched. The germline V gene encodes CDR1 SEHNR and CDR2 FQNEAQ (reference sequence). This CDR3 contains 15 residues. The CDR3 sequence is CASSSGLATAHEQYF. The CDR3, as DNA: TGTGCCAGCAGCTCGGGACTAGCGACCGCCCACGAGCAGTACTTC.

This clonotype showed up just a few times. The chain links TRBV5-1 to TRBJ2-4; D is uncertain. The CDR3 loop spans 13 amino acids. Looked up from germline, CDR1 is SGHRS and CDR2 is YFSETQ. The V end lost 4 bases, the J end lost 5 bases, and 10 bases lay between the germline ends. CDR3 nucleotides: TGCGCCAGCAGCCCCGACCGTGAAAACATTCAGTACTTC. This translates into CASSPDRENIQYF.

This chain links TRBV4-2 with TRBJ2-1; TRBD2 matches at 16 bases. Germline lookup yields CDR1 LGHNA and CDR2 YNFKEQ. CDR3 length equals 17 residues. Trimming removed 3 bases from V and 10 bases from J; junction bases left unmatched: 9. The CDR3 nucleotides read TGTGCCAGCAGCCAGGCCGGGACTAGCGGGAGGGCAGGGGAGCAGTTCTTC. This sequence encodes CASSQAGTSGRAGEQFF.

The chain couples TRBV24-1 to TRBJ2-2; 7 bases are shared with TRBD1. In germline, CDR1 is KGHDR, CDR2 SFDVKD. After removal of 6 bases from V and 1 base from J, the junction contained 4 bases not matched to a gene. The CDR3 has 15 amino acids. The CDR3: CATSRGQVNTGELFF. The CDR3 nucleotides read TGTGCCACCAGTCGTGGACAGGTGAACACCGGGGAGCTGTTTTTT.

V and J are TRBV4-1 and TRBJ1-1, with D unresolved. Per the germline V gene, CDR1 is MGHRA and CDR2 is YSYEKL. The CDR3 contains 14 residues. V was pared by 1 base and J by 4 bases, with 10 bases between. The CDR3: CASSQVLRATEAFF. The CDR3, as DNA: TGCGCCAGCAGCCAAGTCCTACGGGCCACTGAAGCTTTCTTT.

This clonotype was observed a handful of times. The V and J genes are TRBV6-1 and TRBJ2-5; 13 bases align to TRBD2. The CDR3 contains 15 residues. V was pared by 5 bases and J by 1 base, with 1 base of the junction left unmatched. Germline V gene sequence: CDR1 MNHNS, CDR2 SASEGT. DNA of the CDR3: TGTGCCAGCAGTAGGACTAGCGGGAGCCAAGAGACCCAGTACTTC. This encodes CASSRTSGSQETQYF.

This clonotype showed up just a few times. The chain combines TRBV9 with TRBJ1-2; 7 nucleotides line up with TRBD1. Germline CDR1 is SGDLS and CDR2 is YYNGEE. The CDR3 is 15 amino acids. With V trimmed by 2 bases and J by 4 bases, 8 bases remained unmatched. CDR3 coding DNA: TGTGCCAGCAGCGTTACAGGGGACATAGTCTATGGCTACACCTTC. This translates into CASSVTGDIVYGYTF.

The DNA of the CDR3 is TGTGCCAGCAGCTTTGTAGAGACCCAGTACTTC. It translates to CASSFVETQYF. The gene calls are TRBV11-2 and TRBJ2-5; D is undetermined. V lost 3 bases, J lost 4 bases, and 3 bases lay in between. Germline V CDR1 and CDR2: SGHAT, FQNNGV. CDR3 length: 11 residues. Based on the CDR3 plus reference TRBV11-2 and TRBJ2-5, the full variable domain is EAGVAQSPRYKIIEKRQSVAFWCNPISGHATLYWYQQILGQGPKLLIQFQNNGVVDDSQLPKDRFSAERLKGVDSTLKIQPAKLEDSAVYLCASSFVETQYFGPGTRLLVL.

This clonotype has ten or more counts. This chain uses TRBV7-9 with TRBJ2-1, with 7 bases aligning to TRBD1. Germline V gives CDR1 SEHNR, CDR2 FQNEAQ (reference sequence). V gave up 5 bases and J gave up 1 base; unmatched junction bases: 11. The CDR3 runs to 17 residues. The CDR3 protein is CASSLRQGLLSYNEQFF. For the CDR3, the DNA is TGTGCCAGCAGCCTACGACAGGGATTGTTATCCTACAATGAGCAGTTCTTC.

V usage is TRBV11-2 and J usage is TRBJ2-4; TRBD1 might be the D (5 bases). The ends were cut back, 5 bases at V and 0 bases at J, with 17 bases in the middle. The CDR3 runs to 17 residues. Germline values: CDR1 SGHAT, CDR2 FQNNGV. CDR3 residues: CASSNSGLGLAKNIQYF. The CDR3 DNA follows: TGTGCCAGCAGCAATAGTGGTCTGGGGCTAGCCAAAAACATTCAGTACTTC.

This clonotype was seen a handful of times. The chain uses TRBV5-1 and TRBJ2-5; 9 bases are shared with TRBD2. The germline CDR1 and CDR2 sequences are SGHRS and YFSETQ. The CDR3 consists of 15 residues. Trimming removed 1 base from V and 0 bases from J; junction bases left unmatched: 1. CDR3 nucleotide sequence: TGCGCCAGCAGCTTGCAGCGGGGGGACCAAGAGACCCAGTACTTC. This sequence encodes CASSLQRGDQETQYF.

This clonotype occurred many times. The CDR3 is CASSRLGRNEQFF. The CDR3 DNA reads as TGTGCCAGCAGCCGACTAGGGCGCAATGAGCAGTTCTTC. The chain uses TRBV7-8 and TRBJ2-1; possible D gene TRBD2, 6 bases. The CDR3 totals 13 residues. Trimming stripped 5 bases from V and 6 bases from J, with 11 bases between. The germline CDR1 and CDR2 sequences are SGHVS and FQNEAQ.

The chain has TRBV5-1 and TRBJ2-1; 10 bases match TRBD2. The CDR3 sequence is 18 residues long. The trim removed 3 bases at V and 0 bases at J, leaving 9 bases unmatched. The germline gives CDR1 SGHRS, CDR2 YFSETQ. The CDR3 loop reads CASSSRLAGVSSYNEQFF. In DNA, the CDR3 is TGCGCCAGCAGCTCCAGACTAGCGGGTGTGAGCTCCTACAATGAGCAGTTCTTC. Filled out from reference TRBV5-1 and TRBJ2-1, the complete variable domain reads KAGVTQTPRYLIKTRGQQVTLSCSPISGHRSVSWYQQTPGQGLQFLFEYFSETQRNKGNFPGRFSGRQFSNSRSEMNVSTLELGDSALYLCASSSRLAGVSSYNEQFFGPGTRLTVL.

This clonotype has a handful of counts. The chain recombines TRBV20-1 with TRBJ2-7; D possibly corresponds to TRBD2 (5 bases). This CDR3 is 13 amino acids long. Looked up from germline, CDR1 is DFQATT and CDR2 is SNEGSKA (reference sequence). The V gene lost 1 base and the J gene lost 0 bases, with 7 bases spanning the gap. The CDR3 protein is CSARGAASYEQYF. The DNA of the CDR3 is TGCAGTGCTAGAGGAGCGGCCTCCTACGAGCAGTACTTC.

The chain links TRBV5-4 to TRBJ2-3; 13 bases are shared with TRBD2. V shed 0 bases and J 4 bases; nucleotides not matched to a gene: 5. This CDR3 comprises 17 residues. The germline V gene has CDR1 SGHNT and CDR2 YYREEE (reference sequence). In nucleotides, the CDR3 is TGTGCCAGCAGCTTGGGACTAGCGGGGGGCCTCCCAGATACGCAGTATTTT. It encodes CASSLGLAGGLPDTQYF.

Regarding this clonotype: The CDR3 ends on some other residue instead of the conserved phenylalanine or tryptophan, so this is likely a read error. CDR3 amino acids: CASSFSGTRGTEAFN. The CDR3 DNA reads TGTGCCAGCAGCTTTTCCGGGACCCGCGGCACTGAAGCTTTCAAT. The chain recombines TRBV7-9 with TRBJ1-1; tentative D call: TRBD1 (5 bases). CDR1 and CDR2 (germline): SEHNR, FQNEAQ (reference sequence). The V end was cut by 3 bases, the J end by 4 bases, with 15 bases between. The CDR3 loop spans 15 amino acids.

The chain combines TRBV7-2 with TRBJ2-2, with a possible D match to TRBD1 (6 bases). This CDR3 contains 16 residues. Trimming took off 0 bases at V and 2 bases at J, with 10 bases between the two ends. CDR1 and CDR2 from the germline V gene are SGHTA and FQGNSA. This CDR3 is CASSLAQGVNTGELFF. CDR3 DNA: TGTGCCAGCAGCTTAGCACAGGGAGTTAACACCGGGGAGCTGTTTTTT.

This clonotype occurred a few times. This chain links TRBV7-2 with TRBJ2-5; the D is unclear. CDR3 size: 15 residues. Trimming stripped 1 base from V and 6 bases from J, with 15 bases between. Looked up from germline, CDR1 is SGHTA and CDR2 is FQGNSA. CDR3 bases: TGTGCCAGCAGCTTAGAAGCGCAGGCCCGGAAGACCCAGTACTTC. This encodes CASSLEAQARKTQYF.

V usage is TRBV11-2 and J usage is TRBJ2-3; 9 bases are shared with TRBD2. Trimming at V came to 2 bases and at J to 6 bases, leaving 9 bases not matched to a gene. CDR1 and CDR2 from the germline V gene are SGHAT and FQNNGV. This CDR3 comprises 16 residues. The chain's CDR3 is CASSLSSGGPADTQYF. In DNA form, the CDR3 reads TGTGCCAGCAGCTTATCAAGCGGGGGGCCAGCGGATACGCAGTATTTT.

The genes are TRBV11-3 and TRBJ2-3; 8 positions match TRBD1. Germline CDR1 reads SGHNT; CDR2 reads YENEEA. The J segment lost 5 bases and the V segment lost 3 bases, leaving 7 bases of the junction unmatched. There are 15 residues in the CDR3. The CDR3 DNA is TGTGCCAGCAGCTTGAGGGGGACAGGCAAAGATACGCAGTATTTT. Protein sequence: CASSLRGTGKDTQYF.

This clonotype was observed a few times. CDR3 in DNA: TGCGCCAGCTCCCTCCGGGCCAGCGCCAACGAGCAGTACTTC. Its translation is CASSLRASANEQYF. This rearrangement joins TRBV5-1 to TRBJ2-7; no reliable D call. CDR3 length: 14 residues. CDR1 and CDR2 from the germline V gene are SGHRS and YFSETQ. V lost 7 bases and J 5 bases, leaving 19 bases between the germline ends.

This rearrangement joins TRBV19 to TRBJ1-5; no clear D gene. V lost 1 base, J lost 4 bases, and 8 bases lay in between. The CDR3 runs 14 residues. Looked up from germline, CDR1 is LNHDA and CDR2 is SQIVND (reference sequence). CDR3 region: CASSIVPGNQPQHF. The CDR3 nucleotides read TGTGCCAGTAGTATAGTCCCTGGAAATCAGCCCCAGCATTTT.

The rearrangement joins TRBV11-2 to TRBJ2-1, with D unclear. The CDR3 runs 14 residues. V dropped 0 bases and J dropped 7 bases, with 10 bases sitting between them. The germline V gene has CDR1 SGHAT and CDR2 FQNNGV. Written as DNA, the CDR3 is TGTGCCAGCAGCTTAGAGGAGATTAGTAATGAGCAGTTCTTC. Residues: CASSLEEISNEQFF.

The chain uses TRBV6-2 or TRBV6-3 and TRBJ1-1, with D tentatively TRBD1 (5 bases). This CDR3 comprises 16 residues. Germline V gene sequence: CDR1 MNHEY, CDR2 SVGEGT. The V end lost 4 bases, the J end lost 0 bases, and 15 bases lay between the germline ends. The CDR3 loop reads CASSFSQGRLNTEAFF. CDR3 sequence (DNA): TGTGCCAGCAGTTTCTCCCAGGGACGGTTGAACACTGAAGCTTTCTTT.

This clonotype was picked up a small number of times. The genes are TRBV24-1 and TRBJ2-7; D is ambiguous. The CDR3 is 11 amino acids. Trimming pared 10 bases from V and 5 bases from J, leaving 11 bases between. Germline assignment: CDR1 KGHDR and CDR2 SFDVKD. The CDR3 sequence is CATRRGHEQYF. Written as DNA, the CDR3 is TGTGCCACTCGGCGAGGACACGAGCAGTACTTC.

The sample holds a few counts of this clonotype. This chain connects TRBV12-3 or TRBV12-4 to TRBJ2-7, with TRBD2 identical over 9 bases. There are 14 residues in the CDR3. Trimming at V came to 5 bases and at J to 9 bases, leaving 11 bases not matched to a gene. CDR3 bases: TGTGCCAGCAGTCAAACCGGGACTAGCTCTGGGCAGTACTTC. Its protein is CASSQTGTSSGQYF.

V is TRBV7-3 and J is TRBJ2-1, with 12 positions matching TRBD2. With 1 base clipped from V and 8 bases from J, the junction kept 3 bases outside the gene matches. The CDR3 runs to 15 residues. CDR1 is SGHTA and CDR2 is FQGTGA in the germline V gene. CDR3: CASSLRLAGVDEQFF. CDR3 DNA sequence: TGTGCCAGCAGCTTAAGACTAGCGGGAGTGGATGAGCAGTTCTTC.